The 15 T cell receptor beta chains in this list originate from one sample, sequenced in a study of control samples from healthy donors and cancer patients. Sequenced by immunoSEQ multiplex PCR; TCRdb stores in-frame clones only, minus some. The sample consists of about 49,000 clones, approximately 94% of them appearing once. Sequencing was done on a sample of PBMCs. Receptors originate from a man aged 30 to 39 with colorectal cancer.

V gene TRBV6-2 or TRBV6-3 combines with J gene TRBJ1-2; D remains unclear. V lost 1 base to trimming and J lost 2 bases, with 8 bases between them. Germline CDR1 and CDR2: MNHEY and SVGEGT. The CDR3 runs to 14 residues. As DNA, the CDR3 is TGTGCCAGCAGTTACTTCGAGGGAAACTATGGCTACACCTTC. Amino acids: CASSYFEGNYGYTF.

The J gene is TRBJ2-3, the V gene TRBV9; a possible D gene is TRBD2 (6 bases). Trimming stripped 3 bases from V and 4 bases from J, with 24 bases between. The CDR3 runs 18 residues. CDR1 is SGDLS, CDR2 YYNGEE, per germline. CDR3 region: CASSEGPLGGRGADTQYF. Written as DNA, the CDR3 is TGTGCCAGCAGCGAGGGGCCCCTGGGAGGTCGAGGGGCAGATACGCAGTATTTT.

This sequence joins TRBV27 and TRBJ1-2; 8 nucleotides match TRBD1. V dropped 4 bases and J dropped 6; count of bases not matched to a gene: 10. Germline CDR1 reads MNHEY; CDR2 reads SMNVEV (reference sequence). The CDR3 has 15 amino acids. CDR3 residues: CASSSRTGSFDGYTF. In DNA form, the CDR3 reads TGTGCCAGCAGTTCCCGGACAGGGTCGTTCGATGGCTACACCTTC.

The chain is built from TRBV19 and TRBJ1-5, with D perhaps TRBD1 (5 bases). In germline, CDR1 is LNHDA, CDR2 SQIVND (reference sequence). Deletions cut 6 bases from V and 11 bases from J, with 17 bases between. CDR3 size: 13 residues. In DNA form, the CDR3 reads TGTGCCAGTAGACTCCGGGGCCAGCGTTCCCAGCATTTT. Translation: CASRLRGQRSQHF.

The V call is TRBV6-5, the J call TRBJ1-2; tentative D call: TRBD1 (6 bases). The CDR3 is made up of 14 amino acids. Germline V gene data show CDR1 as MNHEY and CDR2 as SVGAGI. V was trimmed by 2 bases and J by 6 bases, leaving 13 bases between them. The CDR3 bases are TGTGCCAGCAGTTACGATGAACAGGGCGATGGCTACACCTTC. It is translated as CASSYDEQGDGYTF.

In regard to this clone: One end of the junction varies from germline; a read error may be responsible. The rearrangement links TRBV2 to TRBJ1-1; 7 positions agree with TRBD1. The CDR3 spans 15 residues. Germline CDR1 and CDR2: SNHLY and FYNNEI. The CDR3 loop reads CASSPGTALHTKAFF. As DNA, the CDR3 is TGTGCCAGCAGTCCCGGGACAGCACTCCACACTAAAGCTTTCTTT.

The genes are TRBV27 and TRBJ2-1, with TRBD1 matching over 8 bases. V was pared by 7 bases and J by 4 bases, with 3 bases of the junction left unmatched. Germline V gene data show CDR1 as MNHEY and CDR2 as SMNVEV (reference sequence). The CDR3 is made up of 13 amino acids. CDR3 residues: CASTGGVYNEQFF. CDR3 nucleotides: TGTGCCAGCACAGGGGGCGTGTACAATGAGCAGTTCTTC.

This clone was observed a single time. DNA for the CDR3: TGTGCCAGCAACCCGCGTAGCGGTTCCTACGAGCAGTACTTC. Its protein product is CASNPRSGSYEQYF. The V and J genes are TRBV27 and TRBJ2-7; maybe TRBD2 (6 bases). The ends were cut back, 7 bases at V and 1 base at J, with 14 bases in the middle. Germline-derived CDR1 and CDR2 are MNHEY and SMNVEV (reference sequence). The CDR3 is 14 amino acids.

This clone occurred once. The chain employs TRBV6-1 and TRBJ2-1; the D gene is possibly TRBD1 (5 bases). Looked up from germline, CDR1 is MNHNS and CDR2 is SASEGT. Trimming took off 0 bases at V and 6 bases at J, with 15 bases between the two ends. The CDR3 consists of 16 residues. The CDR3 is CASSEAQVGALNEQFF. Written as DNA, the CDR3 is TGTGCCAGCAGTGAAGCGCAGGTTGGGGCCCTCAATGAGCAGTTCTTC.

The genes are TRBV7-2 and TRBJ2-7; 9 bases align to TRBD1. Germline loops: CDR1 SGHTA, CDR2 FQGNSA. V lost 5 bases, J lost 4 bases, and 6 bases stayed unmatched. The CDR3 is 14 residues long. DNA for the CDR3: TGTGCCAGCAGCCGGACAGGGGTAGCTTACGAGCAGTACTTC. This encodes CASSRTGVAYEQYF.

The chain joins TRBV5-1 to TRBJ2-3, with D hard to call. The CDR3 is 13 amino acids. V lost 2 bases to trimming and J lost 6 bases, with 10 bases between them. Germline V gives CDR1 SGHRS, CDR2 YFSETQ. CDR3 bases: TGCGCCAGCAGCTTTGGGCCCGGCGATACGCAGTATTTT. This sequence encodes CASSFGPGDTQYF.

This chain connects TRBV6-5 to TRBJ1-5; D perhaps matches TRBD1 (6 bases). The germline V and J ends were trimmed by 6 bases and 2 bases, with 11 bases remaining between them. In germline, CDR1 is MNHEY, CDR2 SVGAGI. The CDR3 length is 14 residues. CDR3 coding DNA: TGTGCCAGCAGGAAGGACAGCGGCAATCAGCCCCAGCATTTT. This translates into CASRKDSGNQPQHF.

The chain has TRBV5-4 and TRBJ2-6; 9 bases agree with TRBD2. The germline V gene has CDR1 SGHNT and CDR2 YYREEE (reference sequence). This CDR3 region has 17 residues. V shed 3 bases, J shed 2 bases, and the junction held 6 bases outside the gene matches. The CDR3 DNA is TGTGCCAGCAGCTCCCCGGGACTAGCAGCTGGGGCCAACGTCCTGACTTTC. This gives the protein CASSSPGLAAGANVLTF.

The chain carries TRBV27 and TRBJ2-4, with D maybe TRBD2 (6 bases). Germline lookup yields CDR1 MNHEY and CDR2 SMNVEV (reference sequence). This CDR3 is built from 14 residues. V lost 4 bases to trimming and J lost 8 bases, with 15 bases between them. This CDR3 is CASSSQFGGDIQYF. CDR3 DNA: TGTGCCAGCAGTTCCCAATTCGGGGGAGACATTCAGTACTTC.

This clone occurred once. V and J are TRBV5-1 and TRBJ2-3, with D perhaps TRBD2 (6 bases). The germline V gene has CDR1 SGHRS and CDR2 YFSETQ. The CDR3 runs 16 residues. Between the trimmed V and J ends, which lost 1 base and 6 bases, there was a span of 18 bases. Here the CDR3 DNA reads TGCGCCAGCAGCTTGTTCGCGGGGTTTGCTTACGATACGCAGTATTTT. It encodes CASSLFAGFAYDTQYF. Full variable domain (remainder filled in from reference TRBV5-1 and TRBJ2-3): KAGVTQTPRYLIKTRGQQVTLSCSPISGHRSVSWYQQTPGQGLQFLFEYFSETQRNKGNFPGRFSGRQFSNSRSEMNVSTLELGDSALYLCASSLFAGFAYDTQYFGPGTRLTVL.